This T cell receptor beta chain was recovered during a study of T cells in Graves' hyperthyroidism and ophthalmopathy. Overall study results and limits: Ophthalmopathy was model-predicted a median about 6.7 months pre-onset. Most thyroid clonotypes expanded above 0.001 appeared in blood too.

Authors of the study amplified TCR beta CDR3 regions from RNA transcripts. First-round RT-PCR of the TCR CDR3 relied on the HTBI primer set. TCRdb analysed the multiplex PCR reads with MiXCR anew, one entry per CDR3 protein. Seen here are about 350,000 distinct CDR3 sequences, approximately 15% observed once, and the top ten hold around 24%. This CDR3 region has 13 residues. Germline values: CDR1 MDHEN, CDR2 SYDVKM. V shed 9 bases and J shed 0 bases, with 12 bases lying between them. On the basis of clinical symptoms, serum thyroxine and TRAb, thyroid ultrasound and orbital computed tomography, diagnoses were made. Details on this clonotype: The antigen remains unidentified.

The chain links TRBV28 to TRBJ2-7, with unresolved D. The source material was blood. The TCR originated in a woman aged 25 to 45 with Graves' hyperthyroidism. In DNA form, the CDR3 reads TGTGCCAGTCAATGGTCAGACTCCTACGAGCAGTACTTC. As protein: CASQWSDSYEQYF. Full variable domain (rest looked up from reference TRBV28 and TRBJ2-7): DVKVTQSSRYLVKRTGEKVFLECVQDMDHENMFWYRQDPGLGLRLIYFSYDVKMKEKGDIPEGYSVSREKKERFSLILESASTNQTSMYLCASQWSDSYEQYFGPGTRLTVT.